The T cell receptor beta chain under discussion was sequenced for a study of blood T cell repertoires in COVID-19. For the study at large: Collection of acute and convalescent COVID-19 samples took place in the United States, Italy and Spain. Sample material is recorded as cDNA or gDNA derived from T cells, B-cell-depleted T cells, or PBMCs.

As processed by the authors: Estimation of nucleated cell counts relied on the amplification of reference gene primers. Using immunoSEQ multiplex PCR, the repertoire was profiled, and TCRdb retains in-frame clones only, with some absent. Clone size and the V and J calls come from that table; the DNA yielded D and trimming. The table has over 95,000 clones, 70% to 85% seen once. The length of the CDR3 is 15 residues. V was clipped by 1 base and J by 1 base, with 7 bases between them. Germline CDR1 and CDR2: SNHLY and FYNNEI. The sample taken for sequencing was peripheral blood. The TCR originated in a woman aged 55-69 years with acute or convalescent COVID-19. This rearrangement joins TRBV2 to TRBJ2-2; possibly TRBD1 for D (6 bases). The CDR3 nucleotides read TGTGCCAGCAGTGAAGTACAGGGGAACACCGGGGAGCTGTTTTTT. It is translated as CASSEVQGNTGELFF. Combining the CDR3 with reference TRBV2 and TRBJ2-2 gives the whole variable domain EPEVTQTPSHQVTQMGQEVILRCVPISNHLYFYWYRQILGQKVEFLVSFYNNEISEKSEIFDDQFSVERPDGSNFTLKIRSTKLEDSAMYFCASSEVQGNTGELFFGEGSRLTVL.